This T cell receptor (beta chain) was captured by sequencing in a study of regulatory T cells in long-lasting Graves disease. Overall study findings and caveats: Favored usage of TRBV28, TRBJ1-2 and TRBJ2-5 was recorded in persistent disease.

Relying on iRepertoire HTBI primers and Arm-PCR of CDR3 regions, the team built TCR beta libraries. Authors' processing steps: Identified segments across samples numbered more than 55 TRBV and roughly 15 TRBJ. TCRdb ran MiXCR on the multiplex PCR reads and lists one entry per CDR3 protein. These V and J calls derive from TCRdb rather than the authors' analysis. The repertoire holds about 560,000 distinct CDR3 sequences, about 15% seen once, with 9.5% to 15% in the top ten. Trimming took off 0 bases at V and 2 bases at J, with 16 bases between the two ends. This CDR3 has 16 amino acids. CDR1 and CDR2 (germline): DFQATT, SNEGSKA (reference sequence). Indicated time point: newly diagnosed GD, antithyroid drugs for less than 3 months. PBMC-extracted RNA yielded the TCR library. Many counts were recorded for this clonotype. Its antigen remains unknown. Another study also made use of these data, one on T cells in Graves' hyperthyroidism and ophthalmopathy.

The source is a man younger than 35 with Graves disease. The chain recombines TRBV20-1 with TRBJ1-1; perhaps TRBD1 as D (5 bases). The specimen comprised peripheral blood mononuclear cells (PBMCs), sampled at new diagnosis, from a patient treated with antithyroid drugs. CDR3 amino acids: CSARDHGRGPNTEAFF. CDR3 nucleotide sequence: TGCAGTGCTAGAGATCATGGGAGGGGTCCTAACACTGAAGCTTTCTTT.